These T cell receptor beta chains were read from a single sample in a study of graft-versus-host responses after intestinal transplantation. Produced via immunoSEQ multiplex PCR; TCRdb's table is partial and in-frame only. Of 40,000 or so clones listed, 85% to 95% are singletons. The sample consisted of PBMCs, taken 700 to 750 days after intestinal transplantation. The receptors shown here come from a human patient who received an intestinal transplant, so some T cells may come from the graft donor. Each CDR3 is given with its conserved first and last residue. D genes are given only for firm matches. The size field is filled for only some rows; it gives once, few, many or a size class.

CDR3: CASSPFELAGGPMRETQYF
DNA: TGTGCCAGTAGTCCGTTCGAACTAGCGGGAGGGCCTATGAGAGAGACCCAGTACTTC
V: TRBV19
J: TRBJ2-5
size: NA
D: TRBD2

CDR3: CASSLGAGVQPQHF
DNA: TGTGCCAGCAGCTTAGGGGCAGGGGTACAGCCCCAGCATTTT
V: TRBV7-6
J: TRBJ1-5
size: NA
D: NA

CDR3: CASSLDPGMNTEAFF
DNA: TGTGCCAGCAGCTTGGACCCGGGCATGAACACTGAAGCTTTCTTT
V: TRBV5-6
J: TRBJ1-1
size: NA
D: NA

CDR3: CASTEDRVRGWGYTF
DNA: TGTGCCAGCACCGAAGACAGGGTCAGGGGATGGGGCTACACCTTC
V: TRBV6-1
J: TRBJ1-2
size: NA
D: TRBD1

CDR3: CSVPGSPGNTIYF
DNA: TGCAGCGTTCCAGGGTCCCCTGGAAACACCATATATTTT
V: TRBV29-1
J: TRBJ1-3
size: NA
D: NA

CDR3: CASRITSRGELFF
DNA: TGCGCCAGCAGGATAACCAGCAGAGGGGAGCTGTTTTTT
V: TRBV10-2
J: TRBJ2-2
size: NA
D: NA

CDR3: CASRDANSPLHF
DNA: TGTGCCAGCCGGGACGCTAATTCACCCCTCCACTTT
V: TRBV2
J: TRBJ1-6
size: few
D: NA

CDR3: CAWSVTEGPGGYTF
DNA: TGTGCCTGGAGTGTGACAGAGGGGCCCGGGGGCTACACCTTC
V: TRBV30
J: TRBJ1-2
size: NA
D: NA

CDR3: CASRRETDTQYF
DNA: TGTGCCAGCCGAAGGGAGACAGATACGCAGTATTTT
V: TRBV5-6
J: TRBJ2-3
size: NA
D: NA

CDR3: CASSFGGGDTDTQYF
DNA: TGTGCCAGCAGCTTCGGCGGGGGGGACACAGATACGCAGTATTTT
V: TRBV11-3
J: TRBJ2-3
size: NA
D: TRBD2

CDR3: CASSPRTGAVETYGYTF
DNA: TGTGCCAGCTCACCGAGGACAGGGGCAGTGGAGACTTATGGCTACACCTTC
V: TRBV18
J: TRBJ1-2
size: NA
D: TRBD1

CDR3: CASSLTGGSEQYF
DNA: TGTGCCAGCAGCCTGACAGGGGGCAGCGAGCAGTACTTC
V: TRBV7-9
J: TRBJ2-7
size: NA
D: TRBD1

CDR3: CAWAEGADTYNEQFF
DNA: TGTGCCTGGGCCGAAGGGGCAGACACCTACAATGAGCAGTTCTTC
V: TRBV30
J: TRBJ2-1
size: NA
D: NA

CDR3: CASKARTALSTGELFF
DNA: TGTGCCAGCAAGGCCCGGACTGCCCTTAGCACCGGGGAGCTGTTTTTT
V: TRBV2
J: TRBJ2-2
size: NA
D: NA

CDR3: CASTGQENTGELFF
DNA: TGTGCCAGTACGGGACAGGAGAACACCGGGGAGCTGTTTTTT
V: TRBV6-4
J: TRBJ2-2
size: NA
D: TRBD1

CDR3: CASGFWDSTPLHF
DNA: TGTGCCAGCGGTTTCTGGGACTCTACACCCCTCCACTTT
V: TRBV27
J: TRBJ1-6
size: NA
D: NA

CDR3: CASSLVGQAARGLHF
DNA: TGTGCCAGCAGCTTAGTGGGACAGGCCGCGCGGGGCCTCCACTTT
V: TRBV7-9
J: TRBJ1-6
size: few
D: TRBD1

CDR3: CASLRTGTSGRPYEQYF
DNA: TGTGCCAGCCTTCGGACAGGGACTAGCGGGAGGCCGTACGAGCAGTACTTC
V: TRBV7-2
J: TRBJ2-7
size: NA
D: TRBD2

CDR3: CASSYRSPSYNEQFF
DNA: TGTGCCAGCAGTTATCGATCTCCCTCTTACAATGAGCAGTTCTTC
V: TRBV6-5
J: TRBJ2-1
size: NA
D: NA

CDR3: CATYALEDGVDTEAFF
DNA: TGTGCCACCTATGCTCTCGAGGACGGAGTAGACACTGAAGCTTTCTTT
V: TRBV9
J: TRBJ1-1
size: NA
D: NA

CDR3: CASKIQGGNEQFF
DNA: TGTGCCAGTAAAATCCAGGGAGGCAATGAGCAGTTCTTC
V: TRBV19
J: TRBJ2-1
size: once
D: NA